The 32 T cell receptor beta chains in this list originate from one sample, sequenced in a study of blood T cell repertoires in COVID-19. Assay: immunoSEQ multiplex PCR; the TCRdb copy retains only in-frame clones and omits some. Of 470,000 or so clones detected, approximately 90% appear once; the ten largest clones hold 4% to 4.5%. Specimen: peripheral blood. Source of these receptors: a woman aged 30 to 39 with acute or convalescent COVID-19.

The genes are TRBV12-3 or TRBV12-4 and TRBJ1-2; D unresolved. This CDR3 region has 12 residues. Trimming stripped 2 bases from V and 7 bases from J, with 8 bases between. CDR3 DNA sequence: TGTGCCAGCAGTTTAATGGGCCGTGGCTACACCTTC. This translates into CASSLMGRGYTF.

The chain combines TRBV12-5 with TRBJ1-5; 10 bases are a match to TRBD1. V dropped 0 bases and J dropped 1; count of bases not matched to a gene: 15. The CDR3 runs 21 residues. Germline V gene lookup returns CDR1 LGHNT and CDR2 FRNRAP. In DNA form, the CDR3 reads TGTGCTAGTGGTTTGGTACTGGGGGACAGGGGAAGGGAGTGGAGCAATCAGCCCCAGCATTTT. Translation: CASGLVLGDRGREWSNQPQHF.

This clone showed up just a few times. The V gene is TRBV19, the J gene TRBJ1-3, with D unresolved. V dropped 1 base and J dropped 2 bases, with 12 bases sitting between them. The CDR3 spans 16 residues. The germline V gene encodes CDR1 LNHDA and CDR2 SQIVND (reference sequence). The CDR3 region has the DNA TGTGCCAGTAGTATAGCCTGGATTGGGCCTGGAAACACCATATATTTT. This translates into CASSIAWIGPGNTIYF.

The chain's CDR3 is CASSLGGDGNSPLHF. CDR3 sequence (DNA): TGTGCCAGCAGCTTGGGGGGGGACGGTAATTCACCCCTCCACTTT. The rearrangement joins TRBV5-6 to TRBJ1-6; D might be TRBD1 (5 bases). There are 15 residues in the CDR3. The ends were cut back, 0 bases at V and 6 bases at J, with 10 bases in the middle. Germline V lookup: CDR1 SGHDT, CDR2 YYEEEE.

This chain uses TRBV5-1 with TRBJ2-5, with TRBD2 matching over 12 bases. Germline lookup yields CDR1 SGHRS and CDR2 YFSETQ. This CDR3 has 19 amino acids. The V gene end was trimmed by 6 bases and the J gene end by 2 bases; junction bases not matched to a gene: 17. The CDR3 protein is CASNLGLRLAGELQETQYF. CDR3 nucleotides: TGCGCCAGCAACCTTGGACTCCGACTAGCGGGGGAATTACAAGAGACCCAGTACTTC.

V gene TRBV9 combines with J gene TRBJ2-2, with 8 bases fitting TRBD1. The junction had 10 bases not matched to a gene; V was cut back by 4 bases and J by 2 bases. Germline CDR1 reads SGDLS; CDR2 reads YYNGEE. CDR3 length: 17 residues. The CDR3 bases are TGTGCCAGCAGCCCTCAGGACAGGGCCGTTAACACCGGGGAGCTGTTTTTT. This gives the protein CASSPQDRAVNTGELFF.

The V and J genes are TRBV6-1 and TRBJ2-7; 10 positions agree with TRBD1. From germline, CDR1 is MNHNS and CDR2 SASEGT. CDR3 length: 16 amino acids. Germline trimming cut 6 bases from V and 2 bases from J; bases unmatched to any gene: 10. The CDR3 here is CASSESLGTGAYEQYF. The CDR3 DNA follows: TGTGCCAGCAGCGAATCTCTTGGGACAGGGGCCTACGAGCAGTACTTC.

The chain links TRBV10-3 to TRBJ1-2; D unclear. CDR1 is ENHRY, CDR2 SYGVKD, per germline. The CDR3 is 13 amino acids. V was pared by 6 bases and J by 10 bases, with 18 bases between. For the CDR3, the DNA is TGTGCCATCAGCGTCACACCTACAGAAGCCTACACCTTC. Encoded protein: CAISVTPTEAYTF.

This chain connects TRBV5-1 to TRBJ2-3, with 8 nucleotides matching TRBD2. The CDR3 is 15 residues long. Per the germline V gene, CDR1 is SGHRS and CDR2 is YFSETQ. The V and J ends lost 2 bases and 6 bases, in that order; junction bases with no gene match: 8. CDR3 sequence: CASSLTGGPGDTQYF. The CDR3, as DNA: TGCGCCAGCAGCTTAACGGGGGGGCCGGGGGATACGCAGTATTTT.

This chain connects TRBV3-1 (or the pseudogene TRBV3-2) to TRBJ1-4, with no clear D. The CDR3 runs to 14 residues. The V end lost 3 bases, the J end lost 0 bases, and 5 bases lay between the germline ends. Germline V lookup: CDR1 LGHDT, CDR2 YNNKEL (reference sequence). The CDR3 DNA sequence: TGTGCCAGCAGCCATTTATCAACTAATGAAAAACTGTTTTTT. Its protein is CASSHLSTNEKLFF.

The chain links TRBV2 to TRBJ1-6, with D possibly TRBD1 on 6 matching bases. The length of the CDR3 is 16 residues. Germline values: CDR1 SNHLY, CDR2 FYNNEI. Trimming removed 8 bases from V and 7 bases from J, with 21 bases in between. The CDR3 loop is CASCILGGAGNSPLHF. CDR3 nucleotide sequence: TGTGCCAGCTGTATACTTGGGGGGGCAGGAAATTCACCCCTCCACTTT.

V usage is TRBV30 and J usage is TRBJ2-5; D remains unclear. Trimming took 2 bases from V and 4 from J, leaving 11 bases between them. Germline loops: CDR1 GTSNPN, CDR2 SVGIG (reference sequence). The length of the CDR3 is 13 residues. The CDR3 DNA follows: TGTGCCTGGAGTACCGGTTCCGGAGAGACCCAGTACTTC. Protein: CAWSTGSGETQYF.

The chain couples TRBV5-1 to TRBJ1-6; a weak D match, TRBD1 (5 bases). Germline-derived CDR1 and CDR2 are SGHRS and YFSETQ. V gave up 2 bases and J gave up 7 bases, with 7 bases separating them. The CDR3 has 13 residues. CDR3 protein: CASSFDRNSPLHF. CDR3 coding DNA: TGCGCCAGCAGCTTTGACAGAAATTCACCCCTCCACTTT. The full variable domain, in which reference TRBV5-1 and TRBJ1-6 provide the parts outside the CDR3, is KAGVTQTPRYLIKTRGQQVTLSCSPISGHRSVSWYQQTPGQGLQFLFEYFSETQRNKGNFPGRFSGRQFSNSRSEMNVSTLELGDSALYLCASSFDRNSPLHFGNGTRLTVT.

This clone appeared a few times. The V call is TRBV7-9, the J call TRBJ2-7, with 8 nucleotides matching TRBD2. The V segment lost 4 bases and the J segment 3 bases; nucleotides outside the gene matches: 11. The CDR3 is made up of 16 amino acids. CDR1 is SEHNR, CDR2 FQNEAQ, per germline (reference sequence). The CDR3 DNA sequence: TGTGCCAGCAGCTCCACCCGGGGGGGCAGACGCTACGAGCAGTACTTC. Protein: CASSSTRGGRRYEQYF.

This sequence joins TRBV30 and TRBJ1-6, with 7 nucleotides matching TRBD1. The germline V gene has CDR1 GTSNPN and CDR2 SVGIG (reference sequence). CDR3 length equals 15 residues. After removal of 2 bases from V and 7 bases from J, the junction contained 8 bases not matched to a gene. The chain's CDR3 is CAWSFLRGRNSPLHF. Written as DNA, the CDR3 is TGTGCCTGGAGTTTTTTGAGGGGGCGGAATTCACCCCTCCACTTT.

In DNA form, the CDR3 reads TGTGCCAGCTCACCATCGTACAATGAGCAGTTCTTC. This gives the protein CASSPSYNEQFF. J is TRBJ2-1 and V is TRBV18; no definite D call. V was trimmed by 2 bases and J by 4 bases, leaving 3 bases between them. The CDR3 is 12 amino acids. Per the germline V gene, CDR1 is KGHSH and CDR2 is LQKENI.

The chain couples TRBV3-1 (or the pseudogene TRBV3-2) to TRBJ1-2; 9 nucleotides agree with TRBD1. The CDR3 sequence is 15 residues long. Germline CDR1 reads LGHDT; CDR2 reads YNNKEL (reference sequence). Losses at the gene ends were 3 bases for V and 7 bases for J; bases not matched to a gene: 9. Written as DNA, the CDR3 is TGTGCCAGCAGCCACCTGACAGGGGGTGGTTTTGGCTACACCTTC. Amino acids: CASSHLTGGGFGYTF.

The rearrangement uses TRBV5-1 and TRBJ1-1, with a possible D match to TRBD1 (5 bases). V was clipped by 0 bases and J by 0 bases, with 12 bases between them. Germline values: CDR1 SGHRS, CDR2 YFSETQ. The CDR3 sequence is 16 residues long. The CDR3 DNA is TGCGCCAGCAGCTTGGCTCAGGGAAACATGAACACTGAAGCTTTCTTT. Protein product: CASSLAQGNMNTEAFF.

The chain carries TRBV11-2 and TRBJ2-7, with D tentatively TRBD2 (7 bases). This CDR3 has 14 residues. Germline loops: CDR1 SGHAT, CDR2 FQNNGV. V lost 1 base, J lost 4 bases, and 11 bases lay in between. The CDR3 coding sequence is TGTGCCAGCAGCTTAGTGGGGGGGCGATACGAGCAGTACTTC. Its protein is CASSLVGGRYEQYF.

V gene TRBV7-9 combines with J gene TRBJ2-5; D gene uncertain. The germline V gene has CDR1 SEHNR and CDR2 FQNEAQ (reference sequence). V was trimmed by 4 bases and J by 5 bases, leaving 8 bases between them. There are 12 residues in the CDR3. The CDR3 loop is CASSSVSETQYF. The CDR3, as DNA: TGTGCCAGCAGCTCCGTTTCCGAGACCCAGTACTTC.

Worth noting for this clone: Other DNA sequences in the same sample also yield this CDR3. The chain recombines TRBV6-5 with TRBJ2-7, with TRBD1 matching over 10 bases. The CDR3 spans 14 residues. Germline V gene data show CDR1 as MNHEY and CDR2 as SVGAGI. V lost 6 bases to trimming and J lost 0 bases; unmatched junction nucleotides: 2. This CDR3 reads CASSWDRGSYEQYF. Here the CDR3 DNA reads TGTGCCAGCAGCTGGGACAGGGGCTCCTACGAGCAGTACTTC.

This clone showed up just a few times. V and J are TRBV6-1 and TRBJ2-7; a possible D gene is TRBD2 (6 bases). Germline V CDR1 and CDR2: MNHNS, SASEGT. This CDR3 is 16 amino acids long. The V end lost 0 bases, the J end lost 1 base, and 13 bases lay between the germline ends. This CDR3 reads CASSEAGGAGSYEQYF. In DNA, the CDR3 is TGTGCCAGCAGTGAAGCGGGCGGGGCGGGGTCCTACGAGCAGTACTTC.

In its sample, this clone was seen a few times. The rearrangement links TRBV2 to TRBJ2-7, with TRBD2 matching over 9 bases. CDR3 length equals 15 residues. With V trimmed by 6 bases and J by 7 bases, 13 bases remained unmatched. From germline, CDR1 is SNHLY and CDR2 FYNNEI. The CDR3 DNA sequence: TGTGCCAGCAGACCCTCACACGGACTAGCGAGGGAGCAGTACTTC. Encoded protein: CASRPSHGLAREQYF.

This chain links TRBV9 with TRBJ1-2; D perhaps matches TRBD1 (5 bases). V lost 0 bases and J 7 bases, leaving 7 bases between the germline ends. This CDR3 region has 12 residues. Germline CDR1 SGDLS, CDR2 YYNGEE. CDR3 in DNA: TGTGCCAGCAGCGTAGAGGGGCTTGGCTACACCTTC. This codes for CASSVEGLGYTF.

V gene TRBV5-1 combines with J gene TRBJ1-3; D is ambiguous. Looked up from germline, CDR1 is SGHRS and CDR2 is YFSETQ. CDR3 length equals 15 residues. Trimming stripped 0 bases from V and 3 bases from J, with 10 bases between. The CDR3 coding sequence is TGCGCCAGCAGCTTGGAGACGGGGAGTGGAAACACCATATATTTT. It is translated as CASSLETGSGNTIYF.

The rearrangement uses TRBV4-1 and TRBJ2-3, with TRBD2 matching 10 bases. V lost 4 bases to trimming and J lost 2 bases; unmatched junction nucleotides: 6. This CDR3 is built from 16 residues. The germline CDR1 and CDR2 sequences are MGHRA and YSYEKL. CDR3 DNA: TGCGCCAGCAGCCCGAGCGGGGGGGCAAACACAGATACGCAGTATTTT. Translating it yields CASSPSGGANTDTQYF.

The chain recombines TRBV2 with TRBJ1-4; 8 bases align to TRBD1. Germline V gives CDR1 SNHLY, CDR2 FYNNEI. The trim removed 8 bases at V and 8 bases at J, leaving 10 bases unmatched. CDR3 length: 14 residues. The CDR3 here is CASQPDRGVEKLFF. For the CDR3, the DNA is TGTGCCAGCCAACCCGACAGGGGAGTAGAAAAACTGTTTTTT.

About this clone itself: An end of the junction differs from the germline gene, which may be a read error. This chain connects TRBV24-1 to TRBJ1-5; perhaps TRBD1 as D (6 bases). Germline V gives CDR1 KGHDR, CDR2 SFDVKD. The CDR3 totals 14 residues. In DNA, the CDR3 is TGTGCCTCCAGCCCGGGGGGCAACAATCAGCCCCAGCATTTT. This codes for CASSPGGNNQPQHF.

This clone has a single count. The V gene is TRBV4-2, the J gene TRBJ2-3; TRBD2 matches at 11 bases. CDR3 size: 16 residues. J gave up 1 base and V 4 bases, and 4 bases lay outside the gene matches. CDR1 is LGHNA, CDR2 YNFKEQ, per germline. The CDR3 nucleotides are TGTGCCAGCAGCCGCCGTAGCGGGGGGGGCACAGATACGCAGTATTTT. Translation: CASSRRSGGGTDTQYF.

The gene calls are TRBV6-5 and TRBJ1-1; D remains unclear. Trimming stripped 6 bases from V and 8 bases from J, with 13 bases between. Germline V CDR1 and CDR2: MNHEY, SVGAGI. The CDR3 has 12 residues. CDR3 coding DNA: TGTGCCAGCAGCCAGAACAGTAGGGAAGCTTTCTTT. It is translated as CASSQNSREAFF.

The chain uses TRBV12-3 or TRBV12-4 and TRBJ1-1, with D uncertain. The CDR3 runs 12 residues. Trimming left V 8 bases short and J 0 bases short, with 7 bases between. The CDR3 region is CASGPMNTEAFF. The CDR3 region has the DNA TGTGCCAGCGGGCCCATGAACACTGAAGCTTTCTTT.

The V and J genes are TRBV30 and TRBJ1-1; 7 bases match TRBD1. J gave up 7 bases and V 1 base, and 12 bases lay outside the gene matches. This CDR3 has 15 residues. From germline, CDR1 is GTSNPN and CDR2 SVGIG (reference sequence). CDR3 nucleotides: TGTGCCTGGAGTGCAAAACTCACAGGGGTCCTTGAAGCTTTCTTT. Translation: CAWSAKLTGVLEAFF.